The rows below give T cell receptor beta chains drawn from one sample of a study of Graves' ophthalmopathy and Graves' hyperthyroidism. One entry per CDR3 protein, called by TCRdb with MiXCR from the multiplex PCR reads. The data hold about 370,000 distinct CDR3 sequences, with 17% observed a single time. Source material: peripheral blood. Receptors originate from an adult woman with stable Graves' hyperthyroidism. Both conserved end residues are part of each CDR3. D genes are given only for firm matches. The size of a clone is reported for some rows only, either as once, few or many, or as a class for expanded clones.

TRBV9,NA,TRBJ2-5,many,CASSVLGAGQTQYF,TGTGCCAGCAGCGTACTAGGGGCCGGGCAGACCCAGTACTTC
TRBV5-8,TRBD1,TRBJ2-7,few,CASSPPGQGVETF,TGTGCCAGCAGCCCACCGGGACAGGGTGTGGAGACCTTC
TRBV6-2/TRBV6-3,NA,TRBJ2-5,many,CASSYSSREFPSAETQYF,TGTGCCAGCAGTTACTCGTCTCGCGAATTTCCTAGCGCAGAGACCCAGTACTTC
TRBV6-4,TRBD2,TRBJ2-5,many,CASSERTSVQETQYF,TGTGCCAGCAGTGAAAGGACTAGCGTACAAGAGACCCAGTACTTC
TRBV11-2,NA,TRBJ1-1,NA,CASRKSEGEAFF,TGTGCCAGCCGAAAGTCAGAAGGTGAAGCTTTCTTT
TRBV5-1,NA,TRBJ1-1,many,CASRATFGEGAEAFF,TGCGCCAGCAGGGCCACGTTTGGGGAAGGTGCTGAAGCTTTCTTT
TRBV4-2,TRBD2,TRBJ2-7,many,CASSHFSGTSSYEQYF,TGTGCCAGCAGCCATTTTTCCGGGACTAGCTCCTACGAGCAGTACTTC
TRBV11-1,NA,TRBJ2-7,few,CASSHLDLRQNYKQYF,TGTGCCAGCAGCCACTTAGATCTTCGGCAAAACTACAAGCAGTACTTC
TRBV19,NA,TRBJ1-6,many,CASTDDSLLLNSPLHF,TGTGCCAGTACCGACGACAGTTTGCTCCTTAATTCACCCCTCCACTTT
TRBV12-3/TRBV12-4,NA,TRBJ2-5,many,CASSLALRAAKETQYF,TGTGCCAGCAGTTTAGCGCTACGGGCAGCTAAAGAGACCCAGTACTTC